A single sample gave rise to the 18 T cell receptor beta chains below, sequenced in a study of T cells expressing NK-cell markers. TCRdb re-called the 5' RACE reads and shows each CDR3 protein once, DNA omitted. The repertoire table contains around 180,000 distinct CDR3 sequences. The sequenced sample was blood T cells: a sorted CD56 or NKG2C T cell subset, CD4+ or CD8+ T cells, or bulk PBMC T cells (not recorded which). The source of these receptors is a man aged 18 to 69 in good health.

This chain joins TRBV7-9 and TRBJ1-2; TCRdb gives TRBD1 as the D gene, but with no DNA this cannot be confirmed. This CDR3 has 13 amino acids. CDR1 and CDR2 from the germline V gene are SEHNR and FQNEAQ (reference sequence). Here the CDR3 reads CASSLASGYGYTF.

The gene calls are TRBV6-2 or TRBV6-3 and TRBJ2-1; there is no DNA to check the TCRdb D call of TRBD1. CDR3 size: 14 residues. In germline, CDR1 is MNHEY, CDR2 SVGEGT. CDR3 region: CASSPGQGANEQFF.

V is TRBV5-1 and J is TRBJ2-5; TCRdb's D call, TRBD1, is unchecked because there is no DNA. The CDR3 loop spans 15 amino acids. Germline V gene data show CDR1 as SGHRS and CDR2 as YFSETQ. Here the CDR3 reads CASSLERGTQETQYF.

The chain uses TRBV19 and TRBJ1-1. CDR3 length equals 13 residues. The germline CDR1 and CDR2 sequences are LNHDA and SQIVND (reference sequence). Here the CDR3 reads CASSFSGSAEAFF. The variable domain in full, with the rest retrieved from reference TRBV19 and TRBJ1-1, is DGGITQSPKYLFRKEGQNVTLSCEQNLNHDAMYWYRQDPGQGLRLIYYSQIVNDFQKGDIAEGYSVSREKKESFPLTVTSAQKNPTAFYLCASSFSGSAEAFFGQGTRLTVV.

This chain's CDR3 is CASSPGPATMNTEAFF. The chain joins TRBV5-1 to TRBJ1-1. CDR1 SGHRS and CDR2 YFSETQ come from the germline V gene. The CDR3 loop spans 16 amino acids.

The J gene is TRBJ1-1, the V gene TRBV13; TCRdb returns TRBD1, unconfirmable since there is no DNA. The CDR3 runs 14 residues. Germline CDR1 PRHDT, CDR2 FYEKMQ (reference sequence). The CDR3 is CASSLTGGKTEAFF.

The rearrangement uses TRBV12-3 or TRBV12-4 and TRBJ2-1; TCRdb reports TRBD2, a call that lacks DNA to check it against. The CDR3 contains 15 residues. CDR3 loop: CASSPPSGTNNEQFF.

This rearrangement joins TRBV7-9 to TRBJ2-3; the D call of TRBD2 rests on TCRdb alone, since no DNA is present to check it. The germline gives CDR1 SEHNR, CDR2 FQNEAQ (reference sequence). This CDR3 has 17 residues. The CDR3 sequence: CASSPVEASGGAYTQYF.

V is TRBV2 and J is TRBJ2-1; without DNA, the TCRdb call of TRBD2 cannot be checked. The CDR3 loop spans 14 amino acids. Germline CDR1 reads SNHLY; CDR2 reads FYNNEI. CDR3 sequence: CASRYPSGGNEQFF.

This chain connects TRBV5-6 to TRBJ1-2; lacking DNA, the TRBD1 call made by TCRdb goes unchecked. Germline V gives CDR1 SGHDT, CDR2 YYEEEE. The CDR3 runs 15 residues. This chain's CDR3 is CASRVRAPLGYGYTF.

The CDR3 here is CATGTGLYTEAFF. This chain connects TRBV10-3 to TRBJ1-1; TCRdb calls TRBD1, which cannot be checked without DNA. This CDR3 has 13 residues. Germline V CDR1 and CDR2: ENHRY, SYGVKD.

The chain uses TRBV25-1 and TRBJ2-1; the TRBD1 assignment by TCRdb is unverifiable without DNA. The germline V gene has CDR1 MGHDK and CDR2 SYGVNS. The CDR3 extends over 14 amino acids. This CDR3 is CASSAWTGGDEQFF.

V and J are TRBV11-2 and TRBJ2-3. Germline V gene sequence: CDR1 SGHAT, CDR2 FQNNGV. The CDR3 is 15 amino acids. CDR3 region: CASSLANMVTDTQYF.

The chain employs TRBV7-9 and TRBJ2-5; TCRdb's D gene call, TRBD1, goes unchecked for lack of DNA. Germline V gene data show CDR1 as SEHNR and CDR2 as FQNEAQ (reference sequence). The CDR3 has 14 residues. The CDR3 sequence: CASSLQGSQETQYF.

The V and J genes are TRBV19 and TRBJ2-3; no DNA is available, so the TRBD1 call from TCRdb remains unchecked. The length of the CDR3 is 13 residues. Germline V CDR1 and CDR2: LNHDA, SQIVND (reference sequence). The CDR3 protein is CASSTVPTDTQYF. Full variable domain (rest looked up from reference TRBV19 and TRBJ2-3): DGGITQSPKYLFRKEGQNVTLSCEQNLNHDAMYWYRQDPGQGLRLIYYSQIVNDFQKGDIAEGYSVSREKKESFPLTVTSAQKNPTAFYLCASSTVPTDTQYFGPGTRLTVL.

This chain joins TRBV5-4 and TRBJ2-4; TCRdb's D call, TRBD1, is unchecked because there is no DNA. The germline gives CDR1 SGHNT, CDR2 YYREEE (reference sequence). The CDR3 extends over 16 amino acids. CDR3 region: CASSLGARGAKNIQYF.

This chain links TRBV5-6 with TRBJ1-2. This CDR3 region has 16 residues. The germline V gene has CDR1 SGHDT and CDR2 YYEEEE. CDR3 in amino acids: CASSLRQDLVRYGYTF.

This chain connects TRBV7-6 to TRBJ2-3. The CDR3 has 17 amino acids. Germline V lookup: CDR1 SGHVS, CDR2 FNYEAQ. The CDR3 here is CASSLGLAAAGTDTQYF.